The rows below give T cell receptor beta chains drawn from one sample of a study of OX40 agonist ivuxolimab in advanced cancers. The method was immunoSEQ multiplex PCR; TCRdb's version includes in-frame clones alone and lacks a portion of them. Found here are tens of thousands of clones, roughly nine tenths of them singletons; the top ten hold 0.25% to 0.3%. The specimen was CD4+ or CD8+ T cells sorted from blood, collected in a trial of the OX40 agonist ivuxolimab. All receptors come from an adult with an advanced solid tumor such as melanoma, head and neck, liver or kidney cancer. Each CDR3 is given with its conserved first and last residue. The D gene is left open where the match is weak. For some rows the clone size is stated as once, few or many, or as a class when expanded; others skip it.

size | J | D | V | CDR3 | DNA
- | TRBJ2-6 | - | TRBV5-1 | CASSFSGANVLTF | TGCGCCAGCAGCTTCTCTGGGGCCAACGTCCTGACTTTC
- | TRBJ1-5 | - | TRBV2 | CASSEGQAPNQPQHF | TGTGCCAGCAGTGAAGGACAGGCCCCCAATCAGCCCCAGCATTTT
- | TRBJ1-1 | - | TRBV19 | CASSIVRGGGTEAFF | TGTGCCAGTAGTATAGTTAGGGGTGGAGGCACTGAAGCTTTCTTT
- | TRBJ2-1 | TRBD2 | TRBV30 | CAWSLAGGNEQFF | TGTGCCTGGAGTCTAGCGGGAGGAAATGAGCAGTTCTTC
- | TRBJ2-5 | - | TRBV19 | CASSPQPVVTGTQYF | TGTGCCAGTAGTCCCCAGCCCGTAGTAACGGGGACCCAGTACTTC
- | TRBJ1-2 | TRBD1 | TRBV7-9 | CASSSPVTGGGYTF | TGTGCCAGCAGCTCGCCCGTGACAGGGGGAGGCTACACCTTC
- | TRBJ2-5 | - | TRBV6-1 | CASNLRETQYF | TGTGCCAGCAATCTAAGGGAGACCCAGTACTTC
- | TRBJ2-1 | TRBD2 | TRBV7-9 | CASKPHWREGIYNEQFF | TGTGCCAGCAAGCCTCACTGGCGGGAGGGTATCTACAATGAGCAGTTCTTC
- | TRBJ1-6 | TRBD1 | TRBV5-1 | CASSRLQGPNQGSPLHF | TGCGCCAGCAGCAGATTACAGGGGCCTAATCAGGGGTCACCCCTCCACTTT
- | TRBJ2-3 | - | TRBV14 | CASSQVWGLIGTDTQYF | TGTGCCAGCAGCCAAGTGTGGGGATTGATAGGCACAGATACGCAGTATTTT
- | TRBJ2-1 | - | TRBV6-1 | CASPSERVYNEQFF | TGTGCCAGCCCCTCCGAGCGGGTCTACAATGAGCAGTTCTTC
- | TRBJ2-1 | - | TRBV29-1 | CSVRRGSPYNEQFF | TGCAGCGTGCGCCGGGGGTCCCCCTACAATGAGCAGTTCTTC
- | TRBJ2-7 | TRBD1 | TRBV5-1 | CASSLGQGVKEQYF | TGCGCCAGCAGCTTGGGACAGGGGGTAAAGGAGCAGTACTTC
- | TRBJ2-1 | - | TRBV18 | CASSPAGGFYNEQFF | TGTGCCAGCTCCCCTGCTGGGGGTTTCTACAATGAGCAGTTCTTC
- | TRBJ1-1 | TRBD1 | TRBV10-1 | CASSSGQGATEAFF | TGCGCCAGCAGTTCGGGACAGGGGGCTACTGAAGCTTTCTTT
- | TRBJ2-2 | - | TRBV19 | CASSRGRMGLPGELFF | TGTGCCAGTAGTCGAGGGCGGATGGGTTTGCCCGGGGAGCTGTTTTTT
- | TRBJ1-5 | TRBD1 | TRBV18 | CASSSGQGRQPQHF | TGTGCCAGCTCATCTGGACAGGGACGGCAGCCCCAGCATTTT
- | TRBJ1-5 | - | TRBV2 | CASGSGSNQPQHF | TGTGCCAGCGGGTCTGGGAGCAATCAGCCCCAGCATTTT
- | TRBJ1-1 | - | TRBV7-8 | CASSFMRSPARTEAFF | TGTGCCAGCAGCTTTATGAGAAGCCCGGCCCGGACTGAAGCTTTCTTT
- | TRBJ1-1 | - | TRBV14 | CASSQDPLGTEAFF | TGTGCCAGCAGCCAAGATCCCCTGGGGACTGAAGCTTTCTTT
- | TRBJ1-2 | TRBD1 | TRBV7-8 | CASSSHASGQTTFSYGYTF | TGTGCCAGCAGCTCACACGCGTCGGGACAGACGACGTTCTCCTATGGCTACACCTTC
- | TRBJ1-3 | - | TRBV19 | CASSIGPPGNTIYF | TGTGCCAGTAGTATAGGACCCCCTGGAAACACCATATATTTT
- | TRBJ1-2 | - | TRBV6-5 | CASGWAANYGYTF | TGTGCCAGCGGATGGGCAGCTAACTATGGCTACACCTTC
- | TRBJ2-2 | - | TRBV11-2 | CASSLVAAGELFF | TGTGCCAGCAGCTTAGTGGCGGCCGGGGAGCTGTTTTTT
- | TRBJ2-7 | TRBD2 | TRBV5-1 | CASSQTSGDYEQYF | TGCGCCAGCAGCCAAACTAGCGGCGACTACGAGCAGTACTTC
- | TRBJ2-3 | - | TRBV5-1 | CASSSASGSLSGTDTQYF | TGCGCCAGCAGCTCCGCAAGTGGTAGCTTGTCTGGCACAGATACGCAGTATTTT
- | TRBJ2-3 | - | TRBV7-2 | CASSSGRITDTQYF | TGTGCCAGCAGCTCGGGACGAATCACAGATACGCAGTATTTT
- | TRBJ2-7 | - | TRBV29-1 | CSVATGRGEQYF | TGCAGCGTTGCCACAGGCCGCGGGGAGCAGTACTTC
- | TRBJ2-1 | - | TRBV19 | CASSTGLAFDEQFF | TGTGCCAGTAGTACGGGGCTAGCGTTCGATGAGCAGTTCTTC
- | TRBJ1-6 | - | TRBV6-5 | CASSTPPAPLHF | TGTGCCAGCAGCACTCCTCCGGCTCCCCTCCACTTT
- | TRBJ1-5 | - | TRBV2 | CASSENAGQKGQPQHF | TGTGCCAGCAGTGAAAATGCAGGGCAGAAAGGCCAGCCCCAGCATTTT
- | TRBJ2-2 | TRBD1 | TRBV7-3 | CASSLGQVSNTGELFF | TGTGCCAGCAGCTTAGGACAGGTTTCGAACACCGGGGAGCTGTTTTTT
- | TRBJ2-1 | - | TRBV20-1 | CSASYKHEQFF | TGCAGTGCTAGTTATAAACATGAGCAGTTCTTC
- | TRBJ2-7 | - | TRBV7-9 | CASSPPGIMWRKKPYEQYF | TGTGCCAGCAGCCCCCCGGGAATCATGTGGCGGAAAAAACCCTACGAGCAGTACTTC
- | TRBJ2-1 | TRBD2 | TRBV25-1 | CASSGFEGLAGSYNEQFF | TGTGCCAGCAGTGGGTTTGAAGGACTAGCGGGCTCCTACAATGAGCAGTTCTTC
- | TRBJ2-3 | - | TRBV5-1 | CASMDGGITDTQYF | TGCGCCAGCATGGACGGGGGTATCACAGATACGCAGTATTTT
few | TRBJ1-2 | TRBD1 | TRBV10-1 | CASSNRDRVSYGYTF | TGCGCCAGCAGTAATCGGGACAGGGTGAGCTATGGCTACACCTTC
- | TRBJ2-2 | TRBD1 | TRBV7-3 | CASSPRGGQGKSRETGELFF | TGTGCCAGCAGCCCAAGGGGTGGACAGGGGAAGAGTCGAGAAACCGGGGAGCTGTTTTTT